A selection of T cell receptor beta chains follows, all from one sample in a study of blood T cell repertoires in COVID-19. Measured with immunoSEQ multiplex PCR; TCRdb has only the in-frame clones, and not every one. The data contain some 77,000 clones, nearly 90% of them singletons. The specimen sequenced was peripheral blood. These receptors were taken from a woman at least 80 years old with active or convalescent COVID-19. Both conserved end residues are part of each CDR3. A D gene is named only where the DNA matches it firmly. Expanded clones get a size class; other rows say once, few or many, or leave the size out.

TRBD1	TRBV5-6	TRBJ1-1	NA	TGTGCCAGCAGCTGGAGGCAACGGGACAGATACATGAACACTGAAGCTTTCTTT	CASSWRQRDRYMNTEAFF
NA	TRBV28	TRBJ2-7	NA	TGTGCCAGCACCTCATACGGGGGAGGGGGCTACGAGCAGTACTTC	CASTSYGGGGYEQYF
NA	TRBV3-1/TRBV3-2	TRBJ1-2	few	TGTGCCAGCAGCCAAGATCTGTCCTATGGCTACACCTTC	CASSQDLSYGYTF
TRBD2	TRBV24-1	TRBJ2-2	NA	TGTGCCACCAGTGACCCGGGACTAGCGGGCCCAACCGGGGAGCTGTTTTTT	CATSDPGLAGPTGELFF
TRBD2	TRBV4-2	TRBJ2-2	NA	TGTGCCAGCAGCCAGCCCGCGGGGACTAGAAACACCGGGGAGCTGTTTTTT	CASSQPAGTRNTGELFF
NA	TRBV19	TRBJ1-3	few	TGTGCCAGTAGTACCCAGGGATCAGGAAACACCATATATTTT	CASSTQGSGNTIYF
NA	TRBV19	TRBJ1-5	NA	TGTGCCAGTACCAAAACGGGGAGCCCCCAGCATTTT	CASTKTGSPQHF
NA	TRBV10-3	TRBJ2-6	NA	TGTGCCATCAGTGAGTCGCAGACAGGAGGCTCTGGGGCCAACGTCCTGACTTTC	CAISESQTGGSGANVLTF
TRBD1	TRBV2	TRBJ1-6	NA	TGTGCCAGCACACCGGGACAGGGGGTCTCACCCCTCCACTTT	CASTPGQGVSPLHF
NA	TRBV18	TRBJ1-6	NA	TGTGCCAGCTCACCAGTTATCTCGGCAGGACTCAATTCACCCCTCCACTTT	CASSPVISAGLNSPLHF
NA	TRBV28	TRBJ1-6	NA	TGTGCCAGCAGGGATTCCGGGAGGATCAATTCACCCCTCCACTTT	CASRDSGRINSPLHF